This entry lists 22 T cell receptor beta chains sequenced from one sample in a study of blood T cell repertoires in COVID-19. Profiled with immunoSEQ multiplex PCR; TCRdb holds only in-frame clones, not every one. The top ten hold roughly 3% of the sample, which has approximately 200,000 clones, 65% to 85% seen once. Source material: PBMCs or T cells enriched from blood (not recorded which). The source of these receptors is a woman in her 30s who had recovered from COVID-19.

CDR3 sequence: CASSRVGTSGETDTQYF. The CDR3 DNA reads as TGTGCCAGCAGCCGCGTGGGGACTAGCGGGGAAACAGATACGCAGTATTTT. The gene calls are TRBV5-4 and TRBJ2-3; 13 bases align to TRBD2. The germline CDR1 and CDR2 sequences are SGHNT and YYREEE (reference sequence). Trimming took 4 bases from V and 3 from J; bases not matched to a gene: 8. This CDR3 is 17 amino acids long.

The genes are TRBV5-5 and TRBJ2-2, with TRBD1 matching over 7 bases. The CDR3 is made up of 16 amino acids. The ends lost 3 bases at V and 7 bases at J; junction bases unmatched: 12. Germline V gene sequence: CDR1 SGHKS, CDR2 YYEKEE (reference sequence). CDR3 region: CASSYSGTERLGELFF. The CDR3 coding sequence is TGTGCCAGCAGCTATTCCGGGACAGAAAGGCTCGGGGAGCTGTTTTTT.

V gene TRBV9 combines with J gene TRBJ1-1, with a tentative D call TRBD1 (5 bases). CDR1 is SGDLS, CDR2 YYNGEE, per germline. This CDR3 contains 15 residues. Trimming removed 6 bases at V and 0 bases at J, with 15 bases between. The CDR3 DNA is TGTGCCAGCAAGGGTCTAGGGGCCGTGAACACTGAAGCTTTCTTT. It yields the protein CASKGLGAVNTEAFF.

In DNA form, the CDR3 reads TGTGCCAGCAGCCGGAAGGGGATCGGAAACACCATATATTTT. This gives the protein CASSRKGIGNTIYF. The rearrangement uses TRBV27 and TRBJ1-3, with D possibly TRBD1 on 5 matching bases. The germline V gene has CDR1 MNHEY and CDR2 SMNVEV (reference sequence). This CDR3 is 14 amino acids long. V lost 6 bases and J lost 4, with 13 bases in between.

The table lists this clone with a few counts. The gene calls are TRBV5-4 and TRBJ1-2, with TRBD1 matching over 8 bases. From germline, CDR1 is SGHNT and CDR2 YYREEE (reference sequence). The CDR3 is 14 residues long. Germline trimming cut 4 bases from V and 8 bases from J; bases unmatched to any gene: 10. The DNA of the CDR3 is TGTGCCAGCAGCGTGGGACAGGCGGACGGGGGCTACACCTTC. This encodes CASSVGQADGGYTF.

The rearrangement joins TRBV19 to TRBJ2-3; D is possibly TRBD1 (5 bases). The CDR3 has 14 amino acids. Trimming stripped 3 bases from V and 1 base from J, with 8 bases between. Germline V gene data show CDR1 as LNHDA and CDR2 as SQIVND (reference sequence). The CDR3 DNA reads as TGTGCCAGTAGTATGATCAGGGGCACAGATACGCAGTATTTT. Residues: CASSMIRGTDTQYF.

The V gene is TRBV28, the J gene TRBJ2-1, with 12 bases identical to TRBD2. The CDR3 length is 15 residues. The V segment lost 7 bases and the J segment 6 bases; nucleotides outside the gene matches: 7. CDR1 and CDR2 from the germline V gene are MDHEN and SYDVKM. CDR3 sequence reads: CASTILAGGLNEQFF. The CDR3, as DNA: TGTGCCAGCACCATCCTAGCGGGGGGGCTCAATGAGCAGTTCTTC. Supplemented by reference TRBV28 and TRBJ2-1, the full variable domain reads DVKVTQSSRYLVKRTGEKVFLECVQDMDHENMFWYRQDPGLGLRLIYFSYDVKMKEKGDIPEGYSVSREKKERFSLILESASTNQTSMYLCASTILAGGLNEQFFGPGTRLTVL.

The J gene is TRBJ2-4, the V gene TRBV18, with TRBD1 matching 8 bases. V lost 0 bases to trimming and J lost 0 bases; unmatched junction nucleotides: 4. This CDR3 is built from 17 residues. The germline V gene has CDR1 KGHSH and CDR2 LQKENI. CDR3 nucleotides: TGTGCCAGCTCACCACCGGGGGACAGGCTAGCCAAAAACATTCAGTACTTC. As protein: CASSPPGDRLAKNIQYF.

J is TRBJ1-4 and V is TRBV2; tentative D call: TRBD1 (5 bases). CDR1 is SNHLY, CDR2 FYNNEI, per germline. This CDR3 is 15 amino acids long. Trimming stripped 3 bases from V and 3 bases from J, with 11 bases between. In DNA form, the CDR3 reads TGTGCCAGCAGTGATCCAGGGCTCTCTAATGAAAAACTGTTTTTT. Its protein is CASSDPGLSNEKLFF.

The CDR3 sequence: CASSPGQGRSEAFF. The CDR3 coding sequence is TGTGCCAGCTCACCGGGACAGGGGAGGTCTGAAGCTTTCTTT. The rearrangement joins TRBV18 to TRBJ1-1, with 10 bases identical to TRBD1. The V and J ends lost 3 bases and 6 bases, in that order; junction bases with no gene match: 4. The V gene's germline CDR1 is KGHSH and CDR2 LQKENI. The CDR3 loop spans 14 amino acids.

The chain recombines TRBV2 with TRBJ1-4; TRBD1 matches 10 bases. V shed 5 bases and J 5 bases; nucleotides not matched to a gene: 2. CDR1 and CDR2 from the germline V gene are SNHLY and FYNNEI. The CDR3 contains 14 residues. Here the CDR3 DNA reads TGTGCCAGCAGTACGGACAGGGGGAATGAAAAACTGTTTTTT. This codes for CASSTDRGNEKLFF.

The genes are TRBV7-8 and TRBJ1-1, with TRBD1 matching 8 bases. CDR3 size: 16 residues. CDR1 SGHVS and CDR2 FQNEAQ come from the germline V gene. Unmatched junction bases numbered 8, after V lost 5 bases and J lost 0 bases. The DNA for the CDR3 is TGTGCCAGCAGCCCACAAAGGACAGGGTTGAACACTGAAGCTTTCTTT. Translation: CASSPQRTGLNTEAFF.

The rearrangement uses TRBV6-5 and TRBJ1-6; 7 bases are shared with TRBD1. J lost 7 bases, V lost 0 bases, and 6 bases had no gene match. The CDR3 runs 16 residues. In germline, CDR1 is MNHEY, CDR2 SVGAGI. The CDR3 loop reads CASSYSGQLINSPLHF. CDR3 DNA sequence: TGTGCCAGCAGTTACTCGGGACAGCTAATCAATTCACCCCTCCACTTT.

The CDR3 sequence is CASSQGTLQFF. Written as DNA, the CDR3 is TGTGCCAGCAGCCAGGGGACTCTTCAGTTCTTC. V usage is TRBV14 and J usage is TRBJ2-1; weak D call: TRBD2 (6 bases). V dropped 3 bases and J dropped 13 bases, with 10 bases sitting between them. CDR1 SGHDN and CDR2 FVKESK come from the germline V gene. This CDR3 contains 11 residues.

This clone was detected ten times or more. Other DNA sequences in this sample translate to the same CDR3. J is TRBJ2-7 and V is TRBV5-5, with D possibly being TRBD1 (6 bases). The V end was cut by 1 base, the J end by 6 bases, with 14 bases between. The length of the CDR3 is 14 residues. Germline V CDR1 and CDR2: SGHKS, YYEKEE (reference sequence). The CDR3 protein is CASSLRTALGEQYV. CDR3 coding DNA: TGTGCCAGCAGCTTGAGGACAGCTTTGGGCGAGCAGTACGTC.

The chain is built from TRBV27 and TRBJ2-7; 9 nucleotides agree with TRBD1. The CDR3 has 13 residues. With 4 bases clipped from V and 5 bases from J, the junction kept 3 bases outside the gene matches. Germline CDR1 MNHEY, CDR2 SMNVEV (reference sequence). CDR3 protein: CASSSGQGNEQYF. In nucleotides, the CDR3 is TGTGCCAGCAGTTCGGGACAGGGAAACGAGCAGTACTTC.

V usage is TRBV2 and J usage is TRBJ1-1, with D perhaps TRBD1 (6 bases). Germline V lookup: CDR1 SNHLY, CDR2 FYNNEI. This CDR3 has 16 amino acids. Trimming cost V 1 base and J 0 bases, with 12 bases left between them. CDR3 loop: CASSEEGGRMNTEAFF. The CDR3, as DNA: TGTGCCAGCAGTGAAGAGGGGGGGCGGATGAACACTGAAGCTTTCTTT.

The chain employs TRBV2 and TRBJ2-1, with 7 bases identical to TRBD2. Germline CDR1 and CDR2: SNHLY and FYNNEI. The CDR3 spans 17 residues. V lost 0 bases and J lost 2; bases outside the gene matches: 7. Here the CDR3 DNA reads TGTGCCAGCAGTGAAGCCCCTTCTAGCGGCCCCTACAATGAGCAGTTCTTC. It specifies CASSEAPSSGPYNEQFF.

In this sample, this clone turned up once. The V and J genes are TRBV2 and TRBJ2-2; D gene uncertain. The CDR3 covers 13 residues. Trimming shortened V by 7 bases and J by 3 bases, and 9 bases separated the two germline ends. In germline, CDR1 is SNHLY, CDR2 FYNNEI. The CDR3: CASTTVHTGELFF. Written as DNA, the CDR3 is TGTGCCAGCACAACGGTCCACACCGGGGAGCTGTTTTTT. The full variable domain, its missing parts supplied by reference TRBV2 and TRBJ2-2, is EPEVTQTPSHQVTQMGQEVILRCVPISNHLYFYWYRQILGQKVEFLVSFYNNEISEKSEIFDDQFSVERPDGSNFTLKIRSTKLEDSAMYFCASTTVHTGELFFGEGSRLTVL.

This clone was observed a handful of times. This chain uses TRBV19 with TRBJ2-1; 9 bases align to TRBD1. Germline V gene sequence: CDR1 LNHDA, CDR2 SQIVND (reference sequence). This CDR3 is built from 16 residues. V was pared by 8 bases and J by 5 bases, with 13 bases of the junction left unmatched. CDR3 in DNA: TGTGCCAGTTTCCCCACCGGGACAGGGATGCACAATGAGCAGTTCTTC. This codes for CASFPTGTGMHNEQFF.

The chain carries TRBV7-2 and TRBJ2-5; TRBD1 is a possible D gene (5 bases). The CDR3 has 15 amino acids. Germline values: CDR1 SGHTA, CDR2 FQGNSA. Trimming shortened V by 1 base and J by 6 bases, and 15 bases separated the two germline ends. CDR3 bases: TGTGCCAGCAGCTTAGACATGGCCAGGGCTCAGACCCAGTACTTC. Translating it yields CASSLDMARAQTQYF.

The V call is TRBV5-4, the J call TRBJ2-1; a weak D match, TRBD1 (6 bases). Deletions cut 4 bases from V and 6 bases from J, with 17 bases between. This CDR3 has 15 amino acids. Germline V gene data show CDR1 as SGHNT and CDR2 as YYREEE (reference sequence). The CDR3 DNA is TGTGCCAGCAGCCCGGATGGGGGCCAAATCAATGAGCAGTTCTTC. Translated, it gives CASSPDGGQINEQFF. Full variable domain (remainder filled in from reference TRBV5-4 and TRBJ2-1): ETGVTQSPTHLIKTRGQQVTLRCSSQSGHNTVSWYQQALGQGPQFIFQYYREEENGRGNFPPRFSGLQFPNYSSELNVNALELDDSALYLCASSPDGGQINEQFFGPGTRLTVL.